These T cell receptor beta chains were read from a single sample in a study of OX40 agonist ivuxolimab in advanced cancers. The method was immunoSEQ multiplex PCR; TCRdb's version includes in-frame clones alone and lacks a portion of them. The sample lists about 21,000 clones, roughly 84% seen once, with under 45% in the top ten. The sample here was CD4+ or CD8+ T cells sorted from blood, taken in a trial of the OX40 agonist ivuxolimab. The receptors derive from an adult with an advanced solid tumor such as melanoma, head and neck, liver or kidney cancer. Each CDR3 is given with its conserved first and last residue. Expanded clones are given a class, and other clones once, few, many or no size at all.

once | TRBJ2-7 | TRBV11-2 | 15 | CASSLVIAGAIEQYF
. | TRBJ2-7 | TRBV19 | 13 | CASTQGRDYEQYF
. | TRBJ2-1 | TRBV6-6 | 11 | CASGRYDEQFF
. | TRBJ1-1 | TRBV20-1 | 10 | CSAGWGEAFF
. | TRBJ1-1 | TRBV7-8 | 12 | CASSLGSPEAFF
. | TRBJ2-7 | TRBV6-5 | 14 | CASRSGTGGHEQYF
once | TRBJ2-5 | TRBV7-9 | 14 | CASSRDGYQETQYF
. | TRBJ2-7 | TRBV4-1 | 13 | CASSQGSASEQYF
. | TRBJ1-1 | TRBV29-1 | 13 | CSVDHDMNTEAFF
. | TRBJ2-1 | TRBV7-2 | 16 | CASSSASGGARNEQFF
. | TRBJ2-7 | TRBV5-6 | 16 | CASSLDTVGPYYEQYF
. | TRBJ2-6 | TRBV11-3 | 18 | CASSSRLAGGSGANVLTF
. | TRBJ2-1 | TRBV9 | 15 | CASSVEELYYNEQFF
. | TRBJ2-5 | TRBV14 | 17 | CASSHSGPGQGFETQYF